Listed below are T cell receptor beta chains from one sample, sequenced in a study of control samples from healthy donors and cancer patients. Assay used: immunoSEQ multiplex PCR; TCRdb lists only in-frame clones, some missing. The sample shows 100,000 or so clones, roughly 87% of them seen only once. The sequenced sample consisted of blood. These receptors all come from a woman in her 50s in good health. The CDR3 runs from the conserved cysteine through the conserved F or W. The order of the fields is CDR3 protein, CDR3 DNA, clone size, J gene, CDR3 length, V gene, D gene. The D gene is left open where the match is weak. Expanded clones get a size class; other rows say once, few or many, or leave the size out.

cdr3_aa: CASSLDRDFYGYTF; cdr3_nt: TGCGCCAGCAGCCTCGACAGAGACTTCTATGGCTACACCTTC; clone_size: -; j_call: TRBJ1-2; cdr3_length: 14; v_call: TRBV4-3; d_call: -
cdr3_aa: CASTPGTSGDEQYF; cdr3_nt: TGTGCCAGCACCCCCGGGACTAGCGGGGACGAGCAGTACTTC; clone_size: few; j_call: TRBJ2-7; cdr3_length: 14; v_call: TRBV6-6; d_call: TRBD2
cdr3_aa: CASSAWGRGPTEAFF; cdr3_nt: TGTGCCAGCAGCGCATGGGGTAGGGGGCCCACTGAAGCTTTCTTT; clone_size: -; j_call: TRBJ1-1; cdr3_length: 15; v_call: TRBV5-6; d_call: TRBD1
cdr3_aa: CSVVGGGGYTF; cdr3_nt: TGCAGCGTTGTGGGGGGGGGTGGCTACACCTTC; clone_size: -; j_call: TRBJ1-2; cdr3_length: 11; v_call: TRBV29-1; d_call: -
cdr3_aa: CAISEGANEQFF; cdr3_nt: TGTGCCATCAGCGAGGGGGCGAATGAGCAGTTCTTC; clone_size: -; j_call: TRBJ2-1; cdr3_length: 12; v_call: TRBV10-3; d_call: TRBD1
cdr3_aa: CASREKGSGNEQFF; cdr3_nt: TGTGCCAGCAGAGAGAAGGGGTCAGGGAATGAGCAGTTCTTC; clone_size: -; j_call: TRBJ2-1; cdr3_length: 14; v_call: TRBV7-2; d_call: -
cdr3_aa: CASSRRHTSYNSPLHF; cdr3_nt: TGTGCCAGCAGCAGGAGGCATACCTCCTATAATTCACCCCTCCACTTT; clone_size: -; j_call: TRBJ1-6; cdr3_length: 16; v_call: TRBV27; d_call: -
cdr3_aa: CASIPTHSGANVLTF; cdr3_nt: TGTGCCAGTATCCCAACCCACTCTGGGGCCAACGTCCTGACTTTC; clone_size: -; j_call: TRBJ2-6; cdr3_length: 15; v_call: TRBV19; d_call: -
cdr3_aa: CASSLRQFSGANVLTF; cdr3_nt: TGTGCCAGCAGCTTGAGGCAGTTCTCTGGGGCCAACGTCCTGACTTTC; clone_size: -; j_call: TRBJ2-6; cdr3_length: 16; v_call: TRBV5-5; d_call: -
cdr3_aa: CAPGTLAGGPDTGELFF; cdr3_nt: TGTGCTCCAGGTACTCTAGCGGGAGGGCCGGACACCGGGGAGCTGTTTTTT; clone_size: once; j_call: TRBJ2-2; cdr3_length: 17; v_call: TRBV30; d_call: TRBD2
cdr3_aa: CASSQGYTGKGWQFF; cdr3_nt: TGTGCCAGCAGTCAAGGGTATACGGGGAAGGGGTGGCAGTTCTTC; clone_size: -; j_call: TRBJ2-1; cdr3_length: 15; v_call: TRBV2; d_call: -
cdr3_aa: CASSLFMGSGQFF; cdr3_nt: TGTGCCAGCAGTTTATTTATGGGATCTGGGCAGTTCTTC; clone_size: -; j_call: TRBJ2-1; cdr3_length: 13; v_call: TRBV28; d_call: -
cdr3_aa: CASSVYPTGGADTIYF; cdr3_nt: TGTGCCAGCAGCGTATACCCTACAGGGGGCGCGGACACCATATATTTT; clone_size: few; j_call: TRBJ1-3; cdr3_length: 16; v_call: TRBV9; d_call: TRBD1
cdr3_aa: CASSWRSSYNSPLHF; cdr3_nt: TGTGCCAGTAGTTGGAGAAGCTCCTATAATTCACCCCTCCACTTT; clone_size: -; j_call: TRBJ1-6; cdr3_length: 15; v_call: TRBV19; d_call: -
cdr3_aa: CASSPAAATQPQHF; cdr3_nt: TGTGCCAGCTCACCAGCAGCGGCGACGCAGCCCCAGCATTTT; clone_size: -; j_call: TRBJ1-5; cdr3_length: 14; v_call: TRBV18; d_call: -
cdr3_aa: CASSAQTMNTEAFF; cdr3_nt: TGTGCCAGCTCAGCACAGACCATGAACACTGAAGCTTTCTTT; clone_size: few; j_call: TRBJ1-1; cdr3_length: 14; v_call: TRBV18; d_call: -
cdr3_aa: CATGQGDTGELFF; cdr3_nt: TGTGCCACAGGACAGGGCGACACCGGGGAGCTGTTTTTT; clone_size: once; j_call: TRBJ2-2; cdr3_length: 13; v_call: TRBV10-3; d_call: TRBD1
cdr3_aa: CASSLWDRDYGYTF; cdr3_nt: TGCGCCAGCAGCTTGTGGGACAGGGACTATGGCTACACCTTC; clone_size: once; j_call: TRBJ1-2; cdr3_length: 14; v_call: TRBV5-1; d_call: TRBD1
cdr3_aa: CASSSGESSYNEQFF; cdr3_nt: TGTGCCAGCAGTAGCGGGGAAAGCTCCTACAATGAGCAGTTCTTC; clone_size: -; j_call: TRBJ2-1; cdr3_length: 15; v_call: TRBV7-3; d_call: TRBD2
cdr3_aa: CASSLQDRNYGYTF; cdr3_nt: TGTGCCAGCAGCTTACAGGACAGGAACTATGGCTACACCTTC; clone_size: -; j_call: TRBJ1-2; cdr3_length: 14; v_call: TRBV5-8; d_call: TRBD1
cdr3_aa: CASSLPIAKDGELFF; cdr3_nt: TGTGCCAGCAGCTTGCCAATCGCGAAAGACGGGGAGCTGTTTTTT; clone_size: -; j_call: TRBJ2-2; cdr3_length: 15; v_call: TRBV5-6; d_call: -
cdr3_aa: CASSHPGQGSYEQYF; cdr3_nt: TGCGCCAGCAGCCACCCCGGACAGGGGTCCTACGAGCAGTACTTC; clone_size: -; j_call: TRBJ2-7; cdr3_length: 15; v_call: TRBV4-1; d_call: TRBD1
cdr3_aa: CASSASPGGGGETQYF; cdr3_nt: TGTGCCAGCAGCGCCTCCCCGGGTGGGGGAGGGGAGACCCAGTACTTC; clone_size: -; j_call: TRBJ2-5; cdr3_length: 16; v_call: TRBV9; d_call: TRBD2
cdr3_aa: CASIQGGTASGNTIYF; cdr3_nt: TGTGCCAGCATTCAAGGGGGGACGGCATCTGGAAACACCATATATTTT; clone_size: -; j_call: TRBJ1-3; cdr3_length: 16; v_call: TRBV28; d_call: -
cdr3_aa: CASSPQASGRRTVFF; cdr3_nt: TGTGCCAGCAGCCCCCAAGCGTCCGGACGGAGGACCGTCTTCTTT; clone_size: -; j_call: TRBJ1-1; cdr3_length: 15; v_call: TRBV3-1/TRBV3-2; d_call: -
cdr3_aa: CASDGGTSSYNEQFF; cdr3_nt: TGTGCTAGTGACGGGGGGACGAGCTCCTACAATGAGCAGTTCTTC; clone_size: -; j_call: TRBJ2-1; cdr3_length: 15; v_call: TRBV12-5; d_call: TRBD2
cdr3_aa: CASSPERGRGQPQHF; cdr3_nt: TGTGCCAGCTCACCTGAGAGGGGGCGAGGGCAGCCCCAGCATTTT; clone_size: few; j_call: TRBJ1-5; cdr3_length: 15; v_call: TRBV18; d_call: TRBD1
cdr3_aa: CASSLTSGQVTKEQFF; cdr3_nt: TGCGCCAGCAGCTTGACCAGCGGACAGGTAACTAAGGAGCAGTTCTTC; clone_size: -; j_call: TRBJ2-1; cdr3_length: 16; v_call: TRBV5-1; d_call: TRBD1
cdr3_aa: CASSRLTSGVYNEQFF; cdr3_nt: TGTGCCAGTAGTAGGCTTACTAGCGGGGTATACAATGAGCAGTTCTTC; clone_size: -; j_call: TRBJ2-1; cdr3_length: 16; v_call: TRBV19; d_call: TRBD2
cdr3_aa: CAWKLGGTDTQYF; cdr3_nt: TGTGCCTGGAAGTTGGGGGGCACAGATACGCAGTATTTT; clone_size: -; j_call: TRBJ2-3; cdr3_length: 13; v_call: TRBV30; d_call: -
cdr3_aa: CASSLETGPPLHF; cdr3_nt: TGTGCCAGCAGCCTTGAGACAGGTCCACCCCTCCACTTT; clone_size: -; j_call: TRBJ1-6; cdr3_length: 13; v_call: TRBV5-8; d_call: -
cdr3_aa: CASSYQRGKLSYEQYF; cdr3_nt: TGTGCCAGTAGTTACCAGCGGGGGAAGCTCTCCTACGAGCAGTACTTC; clone_size: -; j_call: TRBJ2-7; cdr3_length: 16; v_call: TRBV19; d_call: TRBD2
cdr3_aa: CASSRGLATSDGGEQFF; cdr3_nt: TGTGCCAGCAGCCGAGGATTAGCGACTAGCGATGGGGGTGAGCAGTTCTTC; clone_size: -; j_call: TRBJ2-1; cdr3_length: 17; v_call: TRBV3-1/TRBV3-2; d_call: TRBD2
cdr3_aa: CASSLLGTSTYEQYF; cdr3_nt: TGTGCCAGCAGTCTCCTAGGGACATCAACCTACGAGCAGTACTTC; clone_size: -; j_call: TRBJ2-7; cdr3_length: 15; v_call: TRBV7-9; d_call: -
cdr3_aa: CASSPRLRGSYNEQFF; cdr3_nt: TGTGCCAGCAGTCCAAGGCTCAGAGGCTCCTACAATGAGCAGTTCTTC; clone_size: few; j_call: TRBJ2-1; cdr3_length: 16; v_call: TRBV7-8; d_call: -
cdr3_aa: CASSLQGRADTQYF; cdr3_nt: TGTGCCAGCAGCTTACAGGGTAGGGCAGATACGCAGTATTTT; clone_size: -; j_call: TRBJ2-3; cdr3_length: 14; v_call: TRBV11-2; d_call: -
cdr3_aa: CASSLSERGIYNEQFF; cdr3_nt: TGTGCCAGCAGTTTATCGGAACGGGGGATCTACAATGAGCAGTTCTTC; clone_size: -; j_call: TRBJ2-1; cdr3_length: 16; v_call: TRBV27; d_call: -
cdr3_aa: CASPPRGRGGEQYF; cdr3_nt: TGTGCCAGCCCCCCCCGCGGGAGGGGAGGGGAGCAGTACTTC; clone_size: -; j_call: TRBJ2-7; cdr3_length: 14; v_call: TRBV28; d_call: TRBD2
cdr3_aa: CATNAGTEPEKLFF; cdr3_nt: TGTGCCACCAATGCGGGGACGGAACCTGAAAAACTGTTTTTT; clone_size: -; j_call: TRBJ1-4; cdr3_length: 14; v_call: TRBV15; d_call: -
cdr3_aa: CASSYGLGSGNEQFF; cdr3_nt: TGTGCCAGCAGTTACGGATTGGGATCCGGTAATGAGCAGTTCTTC; clone_size: -; j_call: TRBJ2-1; cdr3_length: 15; v_call: TRBV6-2/TRBV6-3; d_call: -
cdr3_aa: CASSPRGDSF; cdr3_nt: TGTGCCAGCAGCCCCCGGGGGGACTCTTTT; clone_size: -; j_call: TRBJ1-4; cdr3_length: 10; v_call: TRBV7-3; d_call: -
cdr3_aa: CASSRTGPGANVLTF; cdr3_nt: TGTGCCAGCAGCCGGACAGGGCCTGGGGCCAACGTCCTGACTTTC; clone_size: -; j_call: TRBJ2-6; cdr3_length: 15; v_call: TRBV11-1; d_call: TRBD1